The 24 T cell receptor beta chains reported below all come from one sample, sequenced in a study of T cell responses to AZD1222 COVID-19 vaccine. TCRdb keeps only in-frame clones here, not all; method: immunoSEQ multiplex PCR. Here the sample spans more than 150,000 clones, about 90% being singletons. The material was peripheral blood, obtained 28 days after the second AZD1222 dose. These TCRs come from an adult who received the AZD1222 COVID-19 vaccine.

This clone was detected only once. The rearrangement links TRBV7-9 to TRBJ1-2; a weak D match, TRBD1 (5 bases). Per the germline V gene, CDR1 is SEHNR and CDR2 is FQNEAQ (reference sequence). Trimming took 5 bases from V and 4 from J, leaving 20 bases between them. The CDR3 covers 16 residues. This CDR3 is CASSPGTDYLSYGYTF. DNA for the CDR3: TGTGCCAGCAGCCCCGGGACTGATTACTTATCCTATGGCTACACCTTC.

The chain is built from TRBV3-1 (or the pseudogene TRBV3-2) and TRBJ2-5; D is possibly TRBD2 (7 bases). The germline CDR1 and CDR2 sequences are LGHDT and YNNKEL (reference sequence). This CDR3 is built from 16 residues. V lost 1 base to trimming and J lost 4 bases, with 16 bases between them. CDR3 amino acids: CASSQVKEGEGETQYF. The CDR3 DNA sequence: TGTGCCAGCAGCCAAGTTAAGGAGGGGGAGGGAGAGACCCAGTACTTC.

This clone was detected only once. V is TRBV15 and J is TRBJ2-1, with D possibly TRBD1 on 6 matching bases. CDR3 length equals 15 residues. CDR1 is LNHNV, CDR2 YYDKDF, per germline (reference sequence). The V end lost 2 bases, the J end lost 0 bases, and 8 bases lay between the germline ends. In nucleotides, the CDR3 is TGTGCCACCAGCAGACAGGGGTCCTCCTACAATGAGCAGTTCTTC. Protein sequence: CATSRQGSSYNEQFF.

V is TRBV4-2 and J is TRBJ2-3; D might be TRBD2 (6 bases). Germline lookup yields CDR1 LGHNA and CDR2 YNFKEQ. The CDR3 sequence is 16 residues long. The germline V and J ends were trimmed by 3 bases and 2 bases, with 15 bases remaining between them. The CDR3 here is CASSQGPGLYTDTQYF. As DNA, the CDR3 is TGTGCCAGCAGCCAGGGACCGGGACTCTACACAGATACGCAGTATTTT.

The chain uses TRBV25-1 and TRBJ1-2; a weak D match, TRBD1 (6 bases). With 5 bases removed from V and 8 bases from J, the gap between germline ends came to 15 bases. The CDR3 runs 13 residues. CDR1 MGHDK and CDR2 SYGVNS come from the germline V gene. The CDR3 is CASSPGERGGYTF. In DNA form, the CDR3 reads TGTGCCAGCAGTCCAGGGGAGAGAGGAGGCTACACCTTC.

This chain uses TRBV7-6 with TRBJ1-2, with D possibly matching TRBD1 (5 bases). Germline V gene data show CDR1 as SGHVS and CDR2 as FNYEAQ. The CDR3 totals 18 residues. V lost 5 bases, J lost 2 bases, and 24 bases lay in between. CDR3 in DNA: TGTGCCAGCAGCCCCCGAGACCCTTCCCCGGGGCTAAACTATGGCTACACCTTC. Encoded protein: CASSPRDPSPGLNYGYTF.

The V and J genes are TRBV10-2 and TRBJ1-1; D is uncertain. The CDR3 consists of 13 residues. Trimming shortened V by 5 bases and J by 1 base, and 8 bases separated the two germline ends. CDR1 is WSHSY and CDR2 is SAAADI in the germline V gene. For the CDR3, the DNA is TGCGCCAGCAGTCCCCAGACGAACACTGAAGCTTTCTTT. Translating it yields CASSPQTNTEAFF.

V gene TRBV5-5 combines with J gene TRBJ1-2, with 7 bases lining up with TRBD1. The CDR3 consists of 15 residues. V dropped 0 bases and J dropped 2; count of bases not matched to a gene: 4. Germline V gives CDR1 SGHKS, CDR2 YYEKEE (reference sequence). CDR3 residues: CASSLEAGGNYGYTF. CDR3 bases: TGTGCCAGCAGCTTGGAAGCAGGGGGGAACTATGGCTACACCTTC.

As concerns this clone: Relative to the germline gene, one junction end is altered; a read error may explain this. The V and J genes are TRBV11-3 and TRBJ1-2, with D perhaps TRBD1 (6 bases). CDR1 is SGHNT, CDR2 YENEEA, per germline. The CDR3 sequence is 12 residues long. The CDR3 is CASSRGGPTLRF. In nucleotides, the CDR3 is TGTGCCAGCAGCCGCGGGGGGCCTACCCTACGCTTC.

The genes are TRBV15 and TRBJ1-4; TRBD1 matches at 7 bases. Germline V CDR1 and CDR2: LNHNV, YYDKDF (reference sequence). The V segment lost 0 bases and the J segment 12 bases; nucleotides outside the gene matches: 7. The CDR3 consists of 14 residues. The CDR3 loop reads CATSREQGRGQLFF. The CDR3 DNA sequence: TGTGCCACCAGCAGAGAACAGGGGCGGGGGCAACTGTTTTTT.

For the CDR3, the DNA is TGTGCCACCAGCAGAGATGGGGCAGGGGAAGCTTTCTTT. Its protein is CATSRDGAGEAFF. The rearrangement links TRBV15 to TRBJ1-1; D perhaps matches TRBD1 (5 bases). This CDR3 has 13 residues. CDR1 is LNHNV and CDR2 is YYDKDF in the germline V gene (reference sequence). Trimming stripped 0 bases from V and 8 bases from J, with 10 bases between.

This clone was seen once. This CDR3 reads CSAHWSTEAFF. The CDR3 DNA sequence: TGCAGTGCACACTGGAGCACTGAAGCTTTCTTT. The gene calls are TRBV20-1 and TRBJ1-1; D gene ambiguous. With 6 bases removed from V and 4 bases from J, the gap between germline ends came to 9 bases. Germline-derived CDR1 and CDR2 are DFQATT and SNEGSKA (reference sequence). This CDR3 contains 11 residues.

The chain uses TRBV5-1 and TRBJ1-1, with TRBD1 matching 7 bases. The V and J ends lost 0 bases and 4 bases, in that order; junction bases with no gene match: 12. The germline V gene encodes CDR1 SGHRS and CDR2 YFSETQ. This CDR3 is 17 amino acids long. The chain's CDR3 is CASSLVKGGGLGTEAFF. The CDR3 DNA reads TGCGCCAGCAGCTTGGTGAAAGGGGGCGGTTTGGGCACTGAAGCTTTCTTT.

The chain uses TRBV3-1 (or the pseudogene TRBV3-2) and TRBJ1-6; D perhaps matches TRBD1 (6 bases). Germline V gene sequence: CDR1 LGHDT, CDR2 YNNKEL (reference sequence). V dropped 3 bases and J dropped 9 bases, with 21 bases sitting between them. This CDR3 comprises 17 residues. CDR3 nucleotides: TGTGCCAGCAGCCAGGGGGACATCTTTTTGTCTGGTTCACCCCTCCACTTT. This codes for CASSQGDIFLSGSPLHF.

The J gene is TRBJ2-7, the V gene TRBV29-1; D is perhaps TRBD2 (7 bases). The CDR3 contains 13 residues. Germline V lookup: CDR1 SQVTM, CDR2 ANQGSEA. V lost 7 bases to trimming and J lost 0 bases, with 13 bases between them. CDR3 protein: CSGIRGGSYEQYF. In DNA, the CDR3 is TGCAGCGGCATTAGGGGGGGCTCCTACGAGCAGTACTTC.

This chain uses TRBV7-2 with TRBJ2-5; 8 bases align to TRBD2. CDR1 is SGHTA, CDR2 FQGNSA, per germline. This CDR3 spans 15 amino acids. Germline trimming cut 5 bases from V and 4 bases from J; bases unmatched to any gene: 9. CDR3 sequence: CASSQRSAGGETQYF. For the CDR3, the DNA is TGTGCCAGCAGCCAGAGGTCCGCGGGGGGAGAGACCCAGTACTTC.

CDR3 sequence (DNA): TGTGCCAGCAGCTTAAACCGGGACAGGGGTTCCTCCTACAATGAGCAGTTCTTC. Encoded protein: CASSLNRDRGSSYNEQFF. This chain uses TRBV11-2 with TRBJ2-1; TRBD1 matches at 10 bases. The CDR3 loop spans 18 amino acids. The V segment lost 2 bases and the J segment 0 bases; nucleotides outside the gene matches: 7. Germline lookup yields CDR1 SGHAT and CDR2 FQNNGV.

Only one count was recorded for this clone. CDR3 protein: CATSRLAGGPSSYNEQFF. The CDR3 DNA sequence: TGTGCCACCAGCAGATTAGCGGGAGGGCCTTCCTCCTACAATGAGCAGTTCTTC. The rearrangement joins TRBV15 to TRBJ2-1; 11 bases agree with TRBD2. Trimming took 2 bases from V and 0 from J; bases not matched to a gene: 6. The CDR3 contains 18 residues. Per germline, CDR1 LNHNV and CDR2 YYDKDF (reference sequence).

This chain connects TRBV5-5 to TRBJ2-2, with D unresolved. The CDR3 spans 15 residues. Germline V lookup: CDR1 SGHKS, CDR2 YYEKEE (reference sequence). The V end lost 2 bases, the J end lost 1 base, and 9 bases lay between the germline ends. CDR3: CASSFGAGNTGELFF. The CDR3 coding sequence is TGTGCCAGCAGCTTCGGCGCAGGGAACACCGGGGAGCTGTTTTTT.

V usage is TRBV5-6 and J usage is TRBJ1-2; possibly TRBD1 for D (6 bases). Trimming stripped 0 bases from V and 3 bases from J, with 15 bases between. Looked up from germline, CDR1 is SGHDT and CDR2 is YYEEEE. The CDR3 has 16 residues. The CDR3: CASSLGGSGDYYGYTF. As DNA, the CDR3 is TGTGCCAGCAGCTTGGGGGGGTCAGGGGATTACTATGGCTACACCTTC.

The rearrangement links TRBV29-1 to TRBJ1-1, with a tentative D call TRBD1 (5 bases). CDR3 length: 15 residues. Germline-derived CDR1 and CDR2 are SQVTM and ANQGSEA. V gave up 3 bases and J gave up 0 bases, with 14 bases separating them. The chain's CDR3 is CSVDLTDSMNTEAFF. CDR3 nucleotides: TGCAGCGTTGACCTAACAGACAGTATGAACACTGAAGCTTTCTTT.

The chain combines TRBV27 with TRBJ1-1, with D possibly being TRBD1 (5 bases). Germline V lookup: CDR1 MNHEY, CDR2 SMNVEV (reference sequence). There are 12 residues in the CDR3. V gave up 5 bases and J gave up 11 bases, with 15 bases separating them. The CDR3 DNA sequence: TGTGCCAGCAGTCAACCAGGGTTCATTGCTTTCTTT. Amino acid sequence: CASSQPGFIAFF.

The V and J genes are TRBV4-3 and TRBJ2-6; D ambiguous. The CDR3 covers 17 residues. With 0 bases removed from V and 2 bases from J, the gap between germline ends came to 11 bases. Germline V lookup: CDR1 LGHNA, CDR2 YSLEER. CDR3 in amino acids: CASSQESPNAGANVLTF. The CDR3 bases are TGCGCCAGCAGCCAAGAATCCCCCAATGCTGGGGCCAACGTCCTGACTTTC.

This chain connects TRBV7-6 to TRBJ2-1, with D tentatively TRBD2 (6 bases). Trimming left V 1 base short and J 5 bases short, with 12 bases between. CDR1 and CDR2 (germline): SGHVS, FNYEAQ. The CDR3 has 15 amino acids. The DNA of the CDR3 is TGTGCCAGCAGCTTAGTCGGACTATGGAACAATGAGCAGTTCTTC. It yields the protein CASSLVGLWNNEQFF.